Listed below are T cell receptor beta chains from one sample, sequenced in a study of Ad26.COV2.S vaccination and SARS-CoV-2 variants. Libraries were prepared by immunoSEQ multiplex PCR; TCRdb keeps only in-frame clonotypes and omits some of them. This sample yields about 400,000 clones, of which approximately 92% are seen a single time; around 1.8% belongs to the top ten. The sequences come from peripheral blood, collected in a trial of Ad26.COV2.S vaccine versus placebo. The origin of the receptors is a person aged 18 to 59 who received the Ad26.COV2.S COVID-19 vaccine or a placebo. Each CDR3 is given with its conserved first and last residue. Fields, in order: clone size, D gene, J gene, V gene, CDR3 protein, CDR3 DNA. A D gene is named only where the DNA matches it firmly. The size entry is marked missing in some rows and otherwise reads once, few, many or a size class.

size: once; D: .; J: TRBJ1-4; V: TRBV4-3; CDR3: CASSQGGKGEKLFF; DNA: TGCGCCAGCAGCCAAGGGGGAAAGGGGGAAAAACTGTTTTTT
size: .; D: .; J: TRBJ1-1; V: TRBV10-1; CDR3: CASSDVPGPNTEAFF; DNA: TGCGCCAGCAGTGACGTCCCGGGACCGAACACTGAAGCTTTCTTT
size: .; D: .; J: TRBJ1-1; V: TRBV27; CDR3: CASSLSGRASTEAFF; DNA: TGTGCCAGCAGTTTATCCGGCAGGGCATCAACTGAAGCTTTCTTT
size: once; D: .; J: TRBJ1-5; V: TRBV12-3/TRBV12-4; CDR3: CASSSISNQPQHF; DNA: TGTGCCAGCAGTTCCATTAGCAATCAGCCCCAGCATTTT
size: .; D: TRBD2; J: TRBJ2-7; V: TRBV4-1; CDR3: CASNPGLAGGNEQYF; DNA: TGCGCCAGCAACCCGGGGCTAGCGGGGGGAAACGAGCAGTACTTC
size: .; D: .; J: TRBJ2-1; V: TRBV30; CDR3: CAWSVNGGETYNEQFF; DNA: TGTGCCTGGAGTGTTAACGGGGGTGAAACCTACAATGAGCAGTTCTTC
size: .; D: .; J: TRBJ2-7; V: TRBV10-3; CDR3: CATWGSGSDYEQYF; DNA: TGTGCCACATGGGGGTCGGGCAGCGACTACGAGCAGTACTTC
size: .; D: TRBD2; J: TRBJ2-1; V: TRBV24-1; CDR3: CATSDPIAGGRNEQFF; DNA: TGTGCCACCAGTGATCCCATAGCGGGGGGGAGGAATGAGCAGTTCTTC
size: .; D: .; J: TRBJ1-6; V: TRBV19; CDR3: CASSIGGSPLHF; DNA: TGTGCCAGTAGTATAGGGGGCTCACCCCTCCACTTT
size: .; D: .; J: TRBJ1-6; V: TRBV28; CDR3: CATERRRGSYNSPLHF; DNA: TGTGCCACCGAAAGGAGGAGAGGCTCCTATAATTCACCCCTCCACTTT
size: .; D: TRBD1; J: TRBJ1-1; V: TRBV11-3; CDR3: CASSVRGDTEAFF; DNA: TGTGCCAGCAGCGTCAGGGGGGACACTGAAGCTTTCTTT
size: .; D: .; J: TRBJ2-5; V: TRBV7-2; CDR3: CASSFGPSWETQYF; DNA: TGTGCCAGCAGCTTCGGCCCCAGTTGGGAGACCCAGTACTTC
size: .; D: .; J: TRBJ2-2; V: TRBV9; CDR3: CASSAEGTGELFF; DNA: TGTGCCAGCAGCGCCGAGGGAACCGGGGAGCTGTTTTTT
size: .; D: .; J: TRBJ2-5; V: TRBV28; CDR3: CASSLSSLFSQETQYF; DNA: TGTGCCAGCAGTTTGAGTAGCCTTTTCTCTCAAGAGACCCAGTACTTC
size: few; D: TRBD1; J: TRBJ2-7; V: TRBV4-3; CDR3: CASSHSATGEVYEQYF; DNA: TGCGCCAGCAGCCATAGCGCGACAGGGGAGGTCTACGAGCAGTACTTC
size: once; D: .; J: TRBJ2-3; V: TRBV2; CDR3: CASRRTPRSTDTQYF; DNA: TGTGCCAGCAGAAGGACACCACGTAGCACAGATACGCAGTATTTT
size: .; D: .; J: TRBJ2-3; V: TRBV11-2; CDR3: CASSLGFRSTDTQYF; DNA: TGTGCCAGCAGCTTGGGCTTCCGTAGCACAGATACGCAGTATTTT
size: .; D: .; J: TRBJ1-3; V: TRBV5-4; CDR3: CATREGAGSGNTIYF; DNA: TGTGCCACCCGGGAGGGCGCCGGCTCTGGAAACACCATATATTTT
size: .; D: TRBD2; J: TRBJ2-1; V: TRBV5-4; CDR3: CASSEGLAGYNEQFF; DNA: TGTGCCAGCAGCGAGGGACTAGCGGGGTACAATGAGCAGTTCTTC
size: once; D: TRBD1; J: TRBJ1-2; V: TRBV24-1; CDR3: CATSDSTGKGDFYGYTF; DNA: TGTGCCACCAGTGACTCGACAGGGAAAGGTGACTTCTATGGCTACACCTTC
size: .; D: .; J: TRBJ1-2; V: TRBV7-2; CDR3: CASRPEDRNYGYTF; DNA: TGTGCCAGCAGACCCGAAGACAGGAACTATGGCTACACCTTC
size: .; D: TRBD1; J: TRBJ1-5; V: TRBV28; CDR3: CASRRGQGGNQPQHF; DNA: TGTGCCAGCAGACGGGGACAGGGCGGTAATCAGCCCCAGCATTTT
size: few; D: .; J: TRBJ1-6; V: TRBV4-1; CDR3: CASSQDWTANNSPLHF; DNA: TGCGCCAGCAGCCAAGATTGGACAGCCAATAATTCACCCCTCCACTTT
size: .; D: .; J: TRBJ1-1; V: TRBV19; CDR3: CASSISRGRMNTEAFF; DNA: TGTGCCAGTAGTATAAGCAGGGGACGAATGAACACTGAAGCTTTCTTT
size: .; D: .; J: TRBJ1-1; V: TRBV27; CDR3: CASSFLVGGDTEAFF; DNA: TGTGCCAGCAGTTTTTTGGTCGGGGGCGACACTGAAGCTTTCTTT
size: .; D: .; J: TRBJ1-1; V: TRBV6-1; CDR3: CASSDFRPPRYTEAFF; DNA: TGTGCCAGCAGTGATTTTAGGCCCCCTCGGTACACTGAAGCTTTCTTT
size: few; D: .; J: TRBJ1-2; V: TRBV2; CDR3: CASSESFYGYTF; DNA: TGTGCCAGCAGTGAATCCTTTTATGGCTACACCTTC
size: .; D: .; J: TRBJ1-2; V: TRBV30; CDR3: CAWSENDRRYGYTF; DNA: TGTGCCTGGAGCGAAAACGACAGGCGATATGGCTACACCTTC
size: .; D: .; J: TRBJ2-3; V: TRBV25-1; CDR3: CASSEWGPQGYGTDTQYF; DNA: TGTGCCAGCAGTGAATGGGGACCCCAGGGGTACGGCACAGATACGCAGTATTTT
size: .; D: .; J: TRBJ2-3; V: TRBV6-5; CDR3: CASSFQGPRTTDTQYF; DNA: TGTGCCAGCAGTTTTCAGGGACCCCGGACCACAGATACGCAGTATTTT
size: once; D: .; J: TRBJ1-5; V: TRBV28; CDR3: CASSLARLNQPQHF; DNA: TGTGCCAGCAGTTTAGCCAGGCTTAATCAGCCCCAGCATTTT
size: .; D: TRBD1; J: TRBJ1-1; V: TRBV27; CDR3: CASSSQGGARAFF; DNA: TGTGCCAGCAGTTCACAGGGGGGTGCGCGAGCTTTCTTT
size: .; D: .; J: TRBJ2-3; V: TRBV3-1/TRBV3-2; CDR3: CASSQNSGTDPQYF; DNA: TGTGCCAGCAGCCAAAACTCCGGGACCGACCCGCAGTATTTT
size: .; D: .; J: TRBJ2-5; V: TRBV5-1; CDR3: CASSSSGSETQYF; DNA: TGCGCCAGCAGCTCCTCGGGGTCAGAGACCCAGTACTTC
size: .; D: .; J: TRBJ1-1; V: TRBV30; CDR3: CAWTRVTGTEAFF; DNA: TGTGCCTGGACCAGGGTGACGGGCACTGAAGCTTTCTTT
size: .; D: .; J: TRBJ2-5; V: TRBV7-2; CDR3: CASSLGPIRQETQYF; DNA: TGTGCCAGCAGCTTAGGTCCGATTCGGCAAGAGACCCAGTACTTC
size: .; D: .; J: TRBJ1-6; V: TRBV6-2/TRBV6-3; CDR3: CASSTAGGASSSPLHF; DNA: TGTGCCAGCAGTACAGCGGGGGGCGCCTCGAGTTCACCCCTCCACTTT
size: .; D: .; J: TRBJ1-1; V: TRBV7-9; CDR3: CASSLAQGQNTEAFF; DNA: TGTGCCAGCAGCTTAGCCCAGGGGCAGAACACTGAAGCTTTCTTT
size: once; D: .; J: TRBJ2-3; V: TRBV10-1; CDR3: CASGEGGTDTQYF; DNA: TGCGCGTCAGGGGAAGGAGGCACAGATACGCAGTATTTT
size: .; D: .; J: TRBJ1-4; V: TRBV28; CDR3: CASSQVGQYEKLFF; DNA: TGTGCCAGCAGCCAAGTGGGCCAATATGAAAAACTGTTTTTT
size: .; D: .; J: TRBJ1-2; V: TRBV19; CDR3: CASSPSGAYGYTF; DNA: TGTGCCAGTAGTCCGTCCGGGGCCTATGGCTACACCTTC
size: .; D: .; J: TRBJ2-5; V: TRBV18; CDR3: CATFPGLGEETQYF; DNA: TGTGCCACCTTCCCAGGACTGGGAGAAGAGACCCAGTACTTC
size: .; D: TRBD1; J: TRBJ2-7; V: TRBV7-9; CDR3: CASSLARGQEYEQYF; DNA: TGTGCCAGCAGCTTAGCGAGGGGACAGGAGTACGAGCAGTACTTC
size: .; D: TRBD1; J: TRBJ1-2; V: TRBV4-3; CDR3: CASSQETGSYGYTF; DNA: TGCGCCAGCAGCCAGGAGACAGGGAGCTATGGCTACACCTTC
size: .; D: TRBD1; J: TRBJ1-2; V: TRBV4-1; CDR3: CASSQVPGQDYGYTF; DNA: TGCGCCAGCAGCCAAGTACCCGGACAGGACTATGGCTACACCTTC
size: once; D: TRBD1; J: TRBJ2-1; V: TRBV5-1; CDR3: CASSLGQGLSYNEQFF; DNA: TGCGCCAGCAGCTTGGGACAGGGTTTATCCTACAATGAGCAGTTCTTC
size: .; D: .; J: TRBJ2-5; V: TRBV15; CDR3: CATSRDPPLGWSRQETQYF; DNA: TGTGCCACCAGCAGAGACCCCCCTCTTGGTTGGTCGCGGCAAGAGACCCAGTACTTC
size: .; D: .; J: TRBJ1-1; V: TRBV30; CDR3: CAWNRQGGAEAFF; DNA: TGTGCCTGGAATCGGCAGGGAGGCGCTGAAGCTTTCTTT
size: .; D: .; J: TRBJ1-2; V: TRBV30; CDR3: CAWSVLSTGGYTF; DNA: TGTGCCTGGAGTGTACTGTCGACAGGTGGCTACACCTTC